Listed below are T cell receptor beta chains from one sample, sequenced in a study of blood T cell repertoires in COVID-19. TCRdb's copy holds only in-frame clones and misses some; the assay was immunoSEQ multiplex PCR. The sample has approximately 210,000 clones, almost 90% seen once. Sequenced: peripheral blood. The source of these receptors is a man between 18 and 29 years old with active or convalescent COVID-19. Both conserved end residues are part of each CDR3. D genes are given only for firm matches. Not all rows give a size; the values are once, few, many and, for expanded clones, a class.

cdr3_nt: TGTGCCAGCAGCTTAACAGGGTCCTCTGGAAACACCATATATTTT
cdr3_aa: CASSLTGSSGNTIYF
j_call: TRBJ1-3
clone_size: few
v_call: TRBV5-4
d_call: NA
cdr3_length: 15

cdr3_nt: TGTGCCAGCAGCCGTCCGGTGGGACTAAGGACCGGGGAGCTGTTTTTT
cdr3_aa: CASSRPVGLRTGELFF
j_call: TRBJ2-2
clone_size: few
v_call: TRBV28
d_call: TRBD2
cdr3_length: 16

cdr3_nt: TGCGCCAGCAGCTTGGACGGACAGGGGAGCTCCTATAATTCACCCCTCCACTTT
cdr3_aa: CASSLDGQGSSYNSPLHF
j_call: TRBJ1-6
clone_size: NA
v_call: TRBV5-1
d_call: TRBD1
cdr3_length: 18

cdr3_nt: TGTGCCACATCCCGCGACTATGGCTACACCTTC
cdr3_aa: CATSRDYGYTF
j_call: TRBJ1-2
clone_size: NA
v_call: TRBV18
d_call: NA
cdr3_length: 11

cdr3_nt: TGTGCCAGCAGTTTAGGCCTCTACGAGCAGTACTTC
cdr3_aa: CASSLGLYEQYF
j_call: TRBJ2-7
clone_size: NA
v_call: TRBV28
d_call: NA
cdr3_length: 12

cdr3_nt: TGTGCCAGTAGTATGTTCGCGGGGAATGAGCAGTTCTTC
cdr3_aa: CASSMFAGNEQFF
j_call: TRBJ2-1
clone_size: NA
v_call: TRBV19
d_call: NA
cdr3_length: 13

cdr3_nt: TGTGCCATCAGTGAACACCAGGGGGCAGGACAGCCCCAGCATTTT
cdr3_aa: CAISEHQGAGQPQHF
j_call: TRBJ1-5
clone_size: NA
v_call: TRBV10-3
d_call: TRBD1
cdr3_length: 15

cdr3_nt: TGTGCCAGCAGTGACATCAGGGGGCGTCGCTACGAGCAGTACTTC
cdr3_aa: CASSDIRGRRYEQYF
j_call: TRBJ2-7
clone_size: NA
v_call: TRBV6-1
d_call: TRBD1
cdr3_length: 15

cdr3_nt: TGTGCCAGCAGCCGATCGGGACAGGGTCCCCAGTACTTC
cdr3_aa: CASSRSGQGPQYF
j_call: TRBJ2-5
clone_size: once
v_call: TRBV6-2/TRBV6-3
d_call: TRBD1
cdr3_length: 13

cdr3_nt: TGTGCCAGCGTAGGGGGATTAGTCACCGGGGAGCTGTTTTTT
cdr3_aa: CASVGGLVTGELFF
j_call: TRBJ2-2
clone_size: few
v_call: TRBV6-5
d_call: NA
cdr3_length: 14

cdr3_nt: TGTGCCAGCAGCCCGCTAGGGACAGGGGGGAACTATGGCTACACCTTC
cdr3_aa: CASSPLGTGGNYGYTF
j_call: TRBJ1-2
clone_size: NA
v_call: TRBV7-9
d_call: TRBD1
cdr3_length: 16

cdr3_nt: TGTGCCAGCAGTTTTATAGGGGGAAGGCGACAGCCCCAGCATTTT
cdr3_aa: CASSFIGGRRQPQHF
j_call: TRBJ1-5
clone_size: once
v_call: TRBV28
d_call: NA
cdr3_length: 15

cdr3_nt: TGCGCCAGCAGCTTGGGGACAGGGGGCGGAGAAAAACTGTTTTTT
cdr3_aa: CASSLGTGGGEKLFF
j_call: TRBJ1-4
clone_size: NA
v_call: TRBV5-1
d_call: TRBD1
cdr3_length: 15

cdr3_nt: TGTGCCAGCAGCCGTACGCGGGAGGGTCCTGGCGAGCAGTACTTC
cdr3_aa: CASSRTREGPGEQYF
j_call: TRBJ2-7
clone_size: once
v_call: TRBV6-5
d_call: TRBD2
cdr3_length: 15

cdr3_nt: TGCAGTGCTAGTGGGGGGGGGCAGTTGCACGAGCAGTACTTC
cdr3_aa: CSASGGGQLHEQYF
j_call: TRBJ2-7
clone_size: NA
v_call: TRBV20-1
d_call: NA
cdr3_length: 14

cdr3_nt: TGTGCCTGGAGCTACGGGACACCCGGGGAGCTGTTTTTT
cdr3_aa: CAWSYGTPGELFF
j_call: TRBJ2-2
clone_size: few
v_call: TRBV30
d_call: NA
cdr3_length: 13

cdr3_nt: TGTGCCTGGAGTGTAGGAGGGGTCGGGGAGCTGTTTTTT
cdr3_aa: CAWSVGGVGELFF
j_call: TRBJ2-2
clone_size: NA
v_call: TRBV30
d_call: NA
cdr3_length: 13

cdr3_nt: TGTGCCAGCAGCGGAGGTTATAGCAATCAGTCCCAGCATTTT
cdr3_aa: CASSGGYSNQSQHF
j_call: TRBJ1-5
clone_size: once
v_call: TRBV3-1/TRBV3-2
d_call: NA
cdr3_length: 14

cdr3_nt: TGTGCCAGCATTCCCGACAGGAGAAACACTGAAGCTTTCTTT
cdr3_aa: CASIPDRRNTEAFF
j_call: TRBJ1-1
clone_size: once
v_call: TRBV6-5
d_call: NA
cdr3_length: 14

cdr3_nt: TGTGCCAGCAGTGAAGCTCCAACAGGGGGATCTAATGAAAAACTGTTTTTT
cdr3_aa: CASSEAPTGGSNEKLFF
j_call: TRBJ1-4
clone_size: NA
v_call: TRBV2
d_call: TRBD1
cdr3_length: 17

cdr3_nt: TGTGCCAGCAGCTTAGACAGCTCCTATAATTCACCCCTCCACTTT
cdr3_aa: CASSLDSSYNSPLHF
j_call: TRBJ1-6
clone_size: NA
v_call: TRBV7-9
d_call: NA
cdr3_length: 15

cdr3_nt: TGCGCCAGCAGCTTGAATAGGACAGGGTTGTCGCGCTACACCTTC
cdr3_aa: CASSLNRTGLSRYTF
j_call: TRBJ1-2
clone_size: many
v_call: TRBV5-1
d_call: TRBD1
cdr3_length: 15

cdr3_nt: TGTGCCAGCAGCTTAGTAGGGCTAGCGGGAGCCGACAATGAGCAGTTCTTC
cdr3_aa: CASSLVGLAGADNEQFF
j_call: TRBJ2-1
clone_size: NA
v_call: TRBV11-2
d_call: TRBD2
cdr3_length: 17

cdr3_nt: TGTGCCAGCAGTTACTCGGGGGCGACAAATTCACCCCTCCACTTT
cdr3_aa: CASSYSGATNSPLHF
j_call: TRBJ1-6
clone_size: NA
v_call: TRBV6-5
d_call: NA
cdr3_length: 15

cdr3_nt: TGTGCCAGCAGCCAGGCCGAGGCTAGCGGGACCCACGAGCAGTACTTC
cdr3_aa: CASSQAEASGTHEQYF
j_call: TRBJ2-7
clone_size: NA
v_call: TRBV14
d_call: TRBD2
cdr3_length: 16

cdr3_nt: TGTGCCAGCAGTCCCCGTTTGAACACTGAAGCTTTCTTT
cdr3_aa: CASSPRLNTEAFF
j_call: TRBJ1-1
clone_size: NA
v_call: TRBV28
d_call: NA
cdr3_length: 13

cdr3_nt: TGTGCCAGTAGTAGCGGGTTAGCGGGGGGGAAGTGGGAGCAGTTCTTC
cdr3_aa: CASSSGLAGGKWEQFF
j_call: TRBJ2-1
clone_size: NA
v_call: TRBV19
d_call: TRBD2
cdr3_length: 16

cdr3_nt: TGTGCCAGCAGCGAGGGGGCGTCGGCGCAGTATTTT
cdr3_aa: CASSEGASAQYF
j_call: TRBJ2-3
clone_size: NA
v_call: TRBV5-4
d_call: TRBD1
cdr3_length: 12

cdr3_nt: TGTGCCAGCAGCAAAACATTCTGCGATCACGAGACAGAAAATAGCAATCAGCCCCAGCATTTT
cdr3_aa: CASSKTFCDHETENSNQPQHF
j_call: TRBJ1-5
clone_size: NA
v_call: TRBV21-1
d_call: NA
cdr3_length: 21

cdr3_nt: TGTGCCAGCAGTTTATCGGGAACGGGAGGGTTGGAAGAGACCCAGTACTTC
cdr3_aa: CASSLSGTGGLEETQYF
j_call: TRBJ2-5
clone_size: NA
v_call: TRBV27
d_call: TRBD2
cdr3_length: 17

cdr3_nt: TGTGCCAGCAGCTTATTGCGCCTGGAAGAGACCCAGTACTTC
cdr3_aa: CASSLLRLEETQYF
j_call: TRBJ2-5
clone_size: NA
v_call: TRBV7-9
d_call: NA
cdr3_length: 14

cdr3_nt: TGTGCCAGCAGTTCCGTAAGTCCGGGCAAAAACATTCAGTACTTC
cdr3_aa: CASSSVSPGKNIQYF
j_call: TRBJ2-4
clone_size: NA
v_call: TRBV28
d_call: NA
cdr3_length: 15

cdr3_nt: TGCGCCAGCAGCCGATTCTTAGCGGGAGTGACAGATACGCAGTATTTT
cdr3_aa: CASSRFLAGVTDTQYF
j_call: TRBJ2-3
clone_size: NA
v_call: TRBV4-3
d_call: TRBD2
cdr3_length: 16

cdr3_nt: TGCGCCAGCAGCCAAGAAGGGCGGGGGTCCTACGAGCAGTACTTC
cdr3_aa: CASSQEGRGSYEQYF
j_call: TRBJ2-7
clone_size: NA
v_call: TRBV4-3
d_call: TRBD2
cdr3_length: 15

cdr3_nt: TGCGCCAGCAGCTTGGGCGGGACAGGGGATCTTGAGCAGTTCTTC
cdr3_aa: CASSLGGTGDLEQFF
j_call: TRBJ2-1
clone_size: NA
v_call: TRBV5-1
d_call: TRBD1
cdr3_length: 15

cdr3_nt: TGTGCCAGCAGCCCCGGGGCGGGAGGTACTGAAGCTTTCTTT
cdr3_aa: CASSPGAGGTEAFF
j_call: TRBJ1-1
clone_size: NA
v_call: TRBV4-2
d_call: NA
cdr3_length: 14

cdr3_nt: TGTGCCAGCAGTCTACAGGGTCGATATGGCTACACCTTC
cdr3_aa: CASSLQGRYGYTF
j_call: TRBJ1-2
clone_size: few
v_call: TRBV12-3/TRBV12-4
d_call: NA
cdr3_length: 13

cdr3_nt: TGTGCCAGCAGCTTAGATGGGGGACACCCAGGGGAGCTGTTTTTT
cdr3_aa: CASSLDGGHPGELFF
j_call: TRBJ2-2
clone_size: few
v_call: TRBV7-9
d_call: NA
cdr3_length: 15

cdr3_nt: TGTGCCAGCAGCCAAGAAGGGACTAGCGTCGAGCAGTACTTC
cdr3_aa: CASSQEGTSVEQYF
j_call: TRBJ2-7
clone_size: NA
v_call: TRBV4-2
d_call: TRBD2
cdr3_length: 14

cdr3_nt: TGTGCCAGCAGCATACAGGGTGGCAATCAGCCCCAGCATTTT
cdr3_aa: CASSIQGGNQPQHF
j_call: TRBJ1-5
clone_size: NA
v_call: TRBV28
d_call: NA
cdr3_length: 14

cdr3_nt: TGTGCCACCTCTACAGACACATTCGGGACCCAGTACTTC
cdr3_aa: CATSTDTFGTQYF
j_call: TRBJ2-5
clone_size: NA
v_call: TRBV24-1
d_call: NA
cdr3_length: 13

cdr3_nt: TGCGCCAGCAGTCACGAAGCAGGGGGGACCTACGAGCAGTACTTC
cdr3_aa: CASSHEAGGTYEQYF
j_call: TRBJ2-7
clone_size: NA
v_call: TRBV23-1
d_call: NA
cdr3_length: 15

cdr3_nt: TGTGCCAGTAGTATGAACCAGCAGCCCCAGCATTTT
cdr3_aa: CASSMNQQPQHF
j_call: TRBJ1-5
clone_size: NA
v_call: TRBV19
d_call: NA
cdr3_length: 12

cdr3_nt: TGTGCCTGGAGCGAAGGGGACAGAGCACACCAAGAGACCCAGTACTTC
cdr3_aa: CAWSEGDRAHQETQYF
j_call: TRBJ2-5
clone_size: NA
v_call: TRBV30
d_call: TRBD1
cdr3_length: 16

cdr3_nt: TGTGCCAGTAGTTCAACAGGGTGGGAAGCTTTCTTT
cdr3_aa: CASSSTGWEAFF
j_call: TRBJ1-1
clone_size: NA
v_call: TRBV19
d_call: NA
cdr3_length: 12

cdr3_nt: TGTGCCAGCAGCTGGGACAATGGCAAAGAAAAACTGTTTTTT
cdr3_aa: CASSWDNGKEKLFF
j_call: TRBJ1-4
clone_size: few
v_call: TRBV7-9
d_call: NA
cdr3_length: 14

cdr3_nt: TGTGCCAGCAGTGAATATGTCCGAGCCGACACCGGGGAGCTGTTTTTT
cdr3_aa: CASSEYVRADTGELFF
j_call: TRBJ2-2
clone_size: NA
v_call: TRBV25-1
d_call: NA
cdr3_length: 16

cdr3_nt: TGTGCCACCAGCAGAGATTGGGCAGGCAACACAGATACGCAGTATTTT
cdr3_aa: CATSRDWAGNTDTQYF
j_call: TRBJ2-3
clone_size: NA
v_call: TRBV15
d_call: NA
cdr3_length: 16

cdr3_nt: TGTGCCAGCGGCGAGGAGGCTGCAACTAATGAAAAACTGTTTTTT
cdr3_aa: CASGEEAATNEKLFF
j_call: TRBJ1-4
clone_size: NA
v_call: TRBV5-4
d_call: NA
cdr3_length: 15

cdr3_nt: TGTGCCTGGATTCCCCGACGGGGAAACAATTCACCCCTCCACTTT
cdr3_aa: CAWIPRRGNNSPLHF
j_call: TRBJ1-6
clone_size: NA
v_call: TRBV30
d_call: NA
cdr3_length: 15

cdr3_nt: TGTGCCGCGTACGGGAATTTAGGGGGCTACACCTTC
cdr3_aa: CAAYGNLGGYTF
j_call: TRBJ1-2
clone_size: NA
v_call: TRBV6-6
d_call: NA
cdr3_length: 12

cdr3_nt: TGTGCCAGCAATACAAATGAAGCTTTCTTT
cdr3_aa: CASNTNEAFF
j_call: TRBJ1-1
clone_size: NA
v_call: TRBV7-9
d_call: NA
cdr3_length: 10

cdr3_nt: TGTGCCATCAGCCTGACTAGCGGGAGCAATGAGCAGTTCTTC
cdr3_aa: CAISLTSGSNEQFF
j_call: TRBJ2-1
clone_size: NA
v_call: TRBV10-3
d_call: TRBD2
cdr3_length: 14